One T cell receptor (beta chain) is described in this entry. The CDR3 has 13 residues. V shed 6 bases and J 5 bases; nucleotides not matched to a gene: 2. The data originate from a study of blood T cell repertoires in COVID-19. Overall study context: Sites in the United States, Italy and Spain provided acute and convalescent COVID-19 samples. Nucleic acid was either cDNA or gDNA, and it came from T cells, B-cell-depleted T cells, or PBMCs.

Methods used by the authors: How many nucleated cells were present was estimated from reference gene primer amplification. Profiling relied on immunoSEQ multiplex PCR, and the TCRdb table lists in-frame clones only, not all of them. Clone size and the V and J calls come from that table; the DNA yielded D and trimming. The sample lists 90,000 or so clones; approximately 87% were seen once. The origin of this receptor is a human donor in a cohort sampled during active COVID-19. The genes are TRBV12-3 or TRBV12-4 and TRBJ1-5; 9 positions match TRBD1. Sequencing was carried out using peripheral blood. The CDR3 DNA is TGTGCCAGCAGCCGGGACAGGGATCAGCCCCAGCATTTT. Protein product: CASSRDRDQPQHF.